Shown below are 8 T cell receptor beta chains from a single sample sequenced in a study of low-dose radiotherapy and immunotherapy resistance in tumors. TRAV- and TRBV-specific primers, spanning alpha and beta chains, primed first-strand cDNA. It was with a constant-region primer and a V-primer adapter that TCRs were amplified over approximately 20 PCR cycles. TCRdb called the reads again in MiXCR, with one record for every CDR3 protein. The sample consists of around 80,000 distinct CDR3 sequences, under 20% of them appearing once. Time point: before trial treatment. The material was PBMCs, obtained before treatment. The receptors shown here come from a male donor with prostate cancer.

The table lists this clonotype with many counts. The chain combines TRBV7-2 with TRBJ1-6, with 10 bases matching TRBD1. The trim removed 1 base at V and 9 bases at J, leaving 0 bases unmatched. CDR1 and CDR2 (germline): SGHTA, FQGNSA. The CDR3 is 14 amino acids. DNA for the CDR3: TGTGCCAGCAGCTTAGGGGACAGGGGTTCACCCCTCCACTTT. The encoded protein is CASSLGDRGSPLHF.

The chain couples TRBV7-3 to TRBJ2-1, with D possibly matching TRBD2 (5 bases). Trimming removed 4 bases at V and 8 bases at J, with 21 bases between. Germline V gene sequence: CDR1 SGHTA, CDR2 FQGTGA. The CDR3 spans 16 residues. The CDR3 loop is CASSSGWRAPRDEQFF. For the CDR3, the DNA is TGTGCCAGCAGCTCGGGGTGGCGGGCCCCTAGGGATGAGCAGTTCTTC.

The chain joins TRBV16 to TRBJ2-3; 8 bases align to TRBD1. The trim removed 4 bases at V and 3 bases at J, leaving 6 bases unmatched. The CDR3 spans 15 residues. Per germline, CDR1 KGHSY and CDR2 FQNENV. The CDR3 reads CASSPTGTGTDTQYF. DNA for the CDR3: TGTGCCAGCAGCCCGACCGGGACAGGAACAGATACGCAGTATTTT.

This chain's CDR3 is CASSPREGPELYGYTF. The CDR3 bases are TGCGCCAGCAGCCCACGCGAGGGGCCAGAGCTCTATGGCTACACCTTC. V is TRBV5-1 and J is TRBJ1-2, with D possibly TRBD1 on 5 matching bases. V gave up 4 bases and J gave up 4 bases, with 20 bases separating them. The CDR3 has 16 amino acids. Germline lookup yields CDR1 SGHRS and CDR2 YFSETQ.

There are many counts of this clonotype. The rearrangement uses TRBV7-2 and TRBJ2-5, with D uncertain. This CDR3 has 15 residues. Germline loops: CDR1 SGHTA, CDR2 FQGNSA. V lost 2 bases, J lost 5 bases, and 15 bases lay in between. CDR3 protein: CASSLNPFGYETQYF. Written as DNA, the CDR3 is TGTGCCAGCAGCTTAAATCCGTTTGGTTACGAGACCCAGTACTTC.

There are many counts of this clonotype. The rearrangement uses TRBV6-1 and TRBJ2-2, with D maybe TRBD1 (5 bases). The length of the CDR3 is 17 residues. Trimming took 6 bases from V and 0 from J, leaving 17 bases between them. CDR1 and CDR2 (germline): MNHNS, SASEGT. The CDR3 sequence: CASSHPRTRANTGELFF. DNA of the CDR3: TGTGCCAGCAGCCACCCGCGGACACGAGCGAACACCGGGGAGCTGTTTTTT.

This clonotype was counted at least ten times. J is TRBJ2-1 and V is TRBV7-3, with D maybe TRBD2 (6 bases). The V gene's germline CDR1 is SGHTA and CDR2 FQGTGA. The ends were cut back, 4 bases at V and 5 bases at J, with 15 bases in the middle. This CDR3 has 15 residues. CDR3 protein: CASSWVGSGHNEQFF. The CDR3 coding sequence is TGTGCCAGCAGCTGGGTCGGGAGTGGCCACAATGAGCAGTTCTTC.

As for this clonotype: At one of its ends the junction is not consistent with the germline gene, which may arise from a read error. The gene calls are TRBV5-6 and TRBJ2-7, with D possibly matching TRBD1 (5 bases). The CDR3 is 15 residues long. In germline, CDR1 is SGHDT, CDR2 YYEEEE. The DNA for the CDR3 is TGCGCCAGCAGCTTGGTCGGTCAGGGAAGCAGCGAGCAGTACTTC. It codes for CASSLVGQGSSEQYF.